This TCR beta chain is from a study of response to subunit inactivated influenza vaccine. Points from the study as a whole: Researchers suggested that each seasonal influenza vaccination recruits few new T cells.

On this clonotype itself: Antigen specificity is unknown.

TCRdb passed the RT-PCR reads through MiXCR, listing each CDR3 protein once. The table lists about 530,000 distinct CDR3 sequences, roughly 13% of them singletons. In germline, CDR1 is DFQATT, CDR2 SNEGSKA (reference sequence). The junction had 7 bases not matched to a gene; V was cut back by 0 bases and J by 5 bases. This CDR3 comprises 15 residues. The origin of this receptor is a man between 45 and 60 years old who received an inactivated influenza vaccine. The rearrangement uses TRBV20-1 and TRBJ2-7, with 10 bases fitting TRBD1. Sequenced here: PBMCs from blood, sampled roughly 48 days after vaccination. DNA for the CDR3: TGCAGTGCTAGAGAGGGGGACAGGGGTAAGAACGAGCAGTACTTC. This translates into CSAREGDRGKNEQYF.